The rows below give T cell receptor beta chains drawn from one sample of a study of cytomegalovirus exposure and HLA in healthy donors. Measured with immunoSEQ multiplex PCR; TCRdb has only the in-frame clones, and not every one. The sample lists 55,000 to 65,000 clones, 65% to 90% occurring once. Sequenced sample: PBMCs. Receptors originate from a human donor in good health. Both conserved end residues are part of each CDR3. Each record gives: V gene, J gene, clone size, D gene, CDR3 DNA, CDR3 protein. D genes are given only for firm matches. Size is stated for part of the rows, as once, few or many counts, or as a class when the clone is expanded.

V gene: TRBV2; J gene: TRBJ1-5; clone size: few; D gene: -; CDR3 DNA: TGTGCCAGCAGTGAAGTCGAGCCTAATCAGCCCCAGCATTTT; CDR3 protein: CASSEVEPNQPQHF
V gene: TRBV6-5; J gene: TRBJ2-7; clone size: -; D gene: -; CDR3 DNA: TGTGCCAGCAGTTACCCCGGGACTTTCGAGCAGTACTTC; CDR3 protein: CASSYPGTFEQYF
V gene: TRBV10-2; J gene: TRBJ1-1; clone size: -; D gene: TRBD1; CDR3 DNA: TGCGCCAGCAGTGAGAGGCCAGGGGGGACTGAAGCTTTCTTT; CDR3 protein: CASSERPGGTEAFF
V gene: TRBV7-8; J gene: TRBJ2-7; clone size: -; D gene: TRBD1; CDR3 DNA: TGTGCCAGCAGCCTCCAGGGGGCTATCGAGCAGTACTTC; CDR3 protein: CASSLQGAIEQYF
V gene: TRBV2; J gene: TRBJ1-1; clone size: -; D gene: -; CDR3 DNA: TGTGCCAGCAGTGTTACATGGACTGAAGCTTTCTTT; CDR3 protein: CASSVTWTEAFF
V gene: TRBV11-2; J gene: TRBJ2-5; clone size: few; D gene: -; CDR3 DNA: TGTGCCAGCAGCCAACAAGAGACCCAGTACTTC; CDR3 protein: CASSQQETQYF
V gene: TRBV5-1; J gene: TRBJ1-3; clone size: -; D gene: -; CDR3 DNA: TGCGCCAGCAGCTCAGGGGATGCTGGAAACACCATATATTTT; CDR3 protein: CASSSGDAGNTIYF
V gene: TRBV2; J gene: TRBJ1-5; clone size: -; D gene: TRBD1; CDR3 DNA: TGTGCCAGCAGGGAAGAACCTCGCCGACAGGGTTACAATCAGCCCCAGCATTTT; CDR3 protein: CASREEPRRQGYNQPQHF
V gene: TRBV19; J gene: TRBJ1-6; clone size: -; D gene: TRBD1; CDR3 DNA: TGTGCCAGTAGTATTATTCGACAAACCGGGACAGTAGTTTATTCACCCCTCCACTTT; CDR3 protein: CASSIIRQTGTVVYSPLHF
V gene: TRBV7-9; J gene: TRBJ1-2; clone size: -; D gene: -; CDR3 DNA: TGTGCCAGCAGCCCGACTGGGGCGACAAGGTTTGAGGTTGGCTACACCTTC; CDR3 protein: CASSPTGATRFEVGYTF
V gene: TRBV9; J gene: TRBJ2-3; clone size: once; D gene: TRBD2; CDR3 DNA: TGTGCCAGCAGCGCTGTCGTTGGGGGGGGTGCAGATACGCAGTATTTT; CDR3 protein: CASSAVVGGGADTQYF
V gene: TRBV28; J gene: TRBJ2-7; clone size: -; D gene: TRBD1; CDR3 DNA: TGTGCCAGCAGTGCGACAGGGAAGAACTACGAGCAGTACTTC; CDR3 protein: CASSATGKNYEQYF
V gene: TRBV2; J gene: TRBJ2-3; clone size: -; D gene: -; CDR3 DNA: TGTGCCAGCGCGGAGGGCCGCGCAGATACGCAGTATTTT; CDR3 protein: CASAEGRADTQYF
V gene: TRBV4-3; J gene: TRBJ2-7; clone size: -; D gene: TRBD1; CDR3 DNA: TGCGCCAGCAGCCAAGATTGGCGGACAGGTAACTACGAGCAGTACTTC; CDR3 protein: CASSQDWRTGNYEQYF
V gene: TRBV18; J gene: TRBJ1-1; clone size: -; D gene: -; CDR3 DNA: TGTGCCAGCTCACCGTTAGGGGGGGCGAACACTGAAGCTTTCTTT; CDR3 protein: CASSPLGGANTEAFF
V gene: TRBV7-2; J gene: TRBJ2-7; clone size: few; D gene: -; CDR3 DNA: TGTGCCAGCAGCTTAGATACAGAGCAGTACTTC; CDR3 protein: CASSLDTEQYF
V gene: TRBV9; J gene: TRBJ1-1; clone size: -; D gene: -; CDR3 DNA: TGTGCCAGCAGCAGGGGGGGGGCGGACACTGAAGCTTTCTTT; CDR3 protein: CASSRGGADTEAFF
V gene: TRBV5-4; J gene: TRBJ2-7; clone size: -; D gene: TRBD1; CDR3 DNA: TGTGCCAGCAGCTTCCCCGGACAGGGGGCGATCTACGAGCAGTACTTC; CDR3 protein: CASSFPGQGAIYEQYF
V gene: TRBV5-1; J gene: TRBJ1-1; clone size: -; D gene: -; CDR3 DNA: TGCGCCAGCAGTACAGGGTGGATTGCGGAAGGTAGTGATGAAGCTTTCTTT; CDR3 protein: CASSTGWIAEGSDEAFF
V gene: TRBV18; J gene: TRBJ2-7; clone size: once; D gene: TRBD2; CDR3 DNA: TGTGCCAGCTCACCGGGACTAGTATCCTACGAGCAGTACTTC; CDR3 protein: CASSPGLVSYEQYF
V gene: TRBV10-2; J gene: TRBJ2-7; clone size: -; D gene: -; CDR3 DNA: TGCGCCAGCAGTGGGGAGCGGGCCCTTTCCTACGAGCAGTACTTC; CDR3 protein: CASSGERALSYEQYF
V gene: TRBV6-5; J gene: TRBJ1-2; clone size: -; D gene: -; CDR3 DNA: TGTGCCAGCAGTTACTCCCGCAGGGAGGATCTAAGTGGCTACACCTTC; CDR3 protein: CASSYSRREDLSGYTF
V gene: TRBV10-1; J gene: TRBJ2-1; clone size: -; D gene: TRBD2; CDR3 DNA: TGCGCCAGCAGTGAAGGGACTAGGGACGTCAATGAGCAGTTCTTC; CDR3 protein: CASSEGTRDVNEQFF
V gene: TRBV4-2; J gene: TRBJ2-5; clone size: -; D gene: TRBD2; CDR3 DNA: TGTGCCAGCAGCCCAACGACTAGCGCGGGCCAAGAGACCCAGTACTTC; CDR3 protein: CASSPTTSAGQETQYF
V gene: TRBV19; J gene: TRBJ2-2; clone size: -; D gene: TRBD2; CDR3 DNA: TGTGCCAGTAGACTAGCGGGGATGGGCGGGGAGCTGTTTTTT; CDR3 protein: CASRLAGMGGELFF
V gene: TRBV14; J gene: TRBJ2-5; clone size: -; D gene: -; CDR3 DNA: TGTGCCAGCAGTTTAGCCGGAGAGACCCAGTACTTC; CDR3 protein: CASSLAGETQYF
V gene: TRBV5-4; J gene: TRBJ2-3; clone size: -; D gene: TRBD2; CDR3 DNA: TGTGCCAGCAGCTTAGGGCTAGCGGGCCCTAGCACAGATACGCAGTATTTT; CDR3 protein: CASSLGLAGPSTDTQYF
V gene: TRBV5-4; J gene: TRBJ2-7; clone size: -; D gene: TRBD2; CDR3 DNA: TGTGCCAGCAGCTTGGCGTCTAGCGGGTCATACGAGCAGTACTTC; CDR3 protein: CASSLASSGSYEQYF
V gene: TRBV5-1; J gene: TRBJ2-5; clone size: -; D gene: TRBD2; CDR3 DNA: TGCGCCAGCAGCTTGGGGACTAGCGGGAGGACCGGACAAGAGACCCAGTACTTC; CDR3 protein: CASSLGTSGRTGQETQYF
V gene: TRBV11-3; J gene: TRBJ2-3; clone size: -; D gene: -; CDR3 DNA: TGTGCCAGCAGCTTGGGGACTTCTGATAACACAGATACGCAGTATTTT; CDR3 protein: CASSLGTSDNTDTQYF
V gene: TRBV9; J gene: TRBJ2-7; clone size: -; D gene: TRBD1; CDR3 DNA: TGTGCCAGCAGCCCACGGGACAGGCCCCACGAGCAGTACTTC; CDR3 protein: CASSPRDRPHEQYF
V gene: TRBV7-9; J gene: TRBJ1-3; clone size: -; D gene: -; CDR3 DNA: TGTGCCAGCACCGTCGAGGCTGGAAACACCATATATTTT; CDR3 protein: CASTVEAGNTIYF
V gene: TRBV5-4; J gene: TRBJ2-7; clone size: -; D gene: -; CDR3 DNA: TGTGCCAGCAGTCCTGGGGCTCACTCCTACGAGCAGTACTTC; CDR3 protein: CASSPGAHSYEQYF
V gene: TRBV29-1; J gene: TRBJ2-3; clone size: -; D gene: TRBD1; CDR3 DNA: TGCAGCGCCGAAGACAGGGGAGTGTTAGATACGCAGTATTTT; CDR3 protein: CSAEDRGVLDTQYF
V gene: TRBV6-5; J gene: TRBJ1-5; clone size: once; D gene: -; CDR3 DNA: TGTGCCAGCAGTTACGATAGGGGCGGTCAGCCCCAGCATTTT; CDR3 protein: CASSYDRGGQPQHF
V gene: TRBV5-1; J gene: TRBJ2-3; clone size: -; D gene: TRBD2; CDR3 DNA: TGCGCCAGCAGGCCTATAGCGGGGAACACAGATACGCAGTATTTT; CDR3 protein: CASRPIAGNTDTQYF
V gene: TRBV9; J gene: TRBJ2-2; clone size: -; D gene: -; CDR3 DNA: TGTGCCAGCAGCGCCAGACAGGTTTCAAACACCGGGGAGCTGTTTTTT; CDR3 protein: CASSARQVSNTGELFF
V gene: TRBV5-6; J gene: TRBJ1-4; clone size: -; D gene: -; CDR3 DNA: TGTGCCAGCAGCCCATGGACACCAAAGAGGAAACTGTTTTTT; CDR3 protein: CASSPWTPKRKLFF
V gene: TRBV6-6; J gene: TRBJ1-6; clone size: -; D gene: TRBD1; CDR3 DNA: TGTGCCAGCAGTTACGGACAGGGGAATTCACCCCTCCACTTT; CDR3 protein: CASSYGQGNSPLHF
V gene: TRBV19; J gene: TRBJ1-5; clone size: -; D gene: TRBD1; CDR3 DNA: TGTGCCAGTACCCCCATCTCGGGGCAGGGGGCTAATCAGCCCCAGCATTTT; CDR3 protein: CASTPISGQGANQPQHF
V gene: TRBV5-8; J gene: TRBJ1-5; clone size: once; D gene: -; CDR3 DNA: TGTGCCAGCAGCTTGGGGGGGCAGCAGCCCCAGCATTTT; CDR3 protein: CASSLGGQQPQHF
V gene: TRBV10-2; J gene: TRBJ2-7; clone size: -; D gene: -; CDR3 DNA: TGCGCCGCCCGAGGAGGGGTCTCCTACGAGCAGTACTTC; CDR3 protein: CAARGGVSYEQYF
V gene: TRBV30; J gene: TRBJ2-1; clone size: -; D gene: -; CDR3 DNA: TGTGCCTGGAGTGGGGGCGGCCGGGGGTCATCCTACAATGAGCAGTTCTTC; CDR3 protein: CAWSGGGRGSSYNEQFF
V gene: TRBV9; J gene: TRBJ2-7; clone size: -; D gene: -; CDR3 DNA: TGTGCCAGCAGCGTAGGGGTTAGCGGTGGAACGGAAGAGCAGTACTTC; CDR3 protein: CASSVGVSGGTEEQYF
V gene: TRBV28; J gene: TRBJ2-2; clone size: -; D gene: TRBD2; CDR3 DNA: TGTGCCAGCAGGGGACTAGCGTTTAACACCGGGGAGCTGTTTTTT; CDR3 protein: CASRGLAFNTGELFF
V gene: TRBV7-2; J gene: TRBJ2-1; clone size: -; D gene: TRBD2; CDR3 DNA: TGTGCCAGCAGCTTAGCCGGCGGGAGTGTTTACAATGAGCAGTTCTTC; CDR3 protein: CASSLAGGSVYNEQFF
V gene: TRBV30; J gene: TRBJ1-1; clone size: -; D gene: -; CDR3 DNA: TGTGCCTGGAGTCCAACATTGAACACTGAAGCTTTCTTT; CDR3 protein: CAWSPTLNTEAFF
V gene: TRBV9; J gene: TRBJ2-2; clone size: -; D gene: -; CDR3 DNA: TGTGCCAGCAGCGTTGACGGCGGGTCCGGGGAGCTGTTTTTT; CDR3 protein: CASSVDGGSGELFF
V gene: TRBV28; J gene: TRBJ2-7; clone size: -; D gene: TRBD2; CDR3 DNA: TGTGCCAGCAGCTCCCGACTAGCCGCCGAGCAGTACTTC; CDR3 protein: CASSSRLAAEQYF
V gene: TRBV4-3; J gene: TRBJ1-1; clone size: once; D gene: -; CDR3 DNA: TGCGCCAGCAGCCAAGGTCTGGGGGCAAACACTGAAGCTTTCTTT; CDR3 protein: CASSQGLGANTEAFF
V gene: TRBV6-4; J gene: TRBJ2-2; clone size: few; D gene: TRBD1; CDR3 DNA: TGTGCCAGCAGCCTGGGACAGGAGGCCGGGGAGCTGTTTTTT; CDR3 protein: CASSLGQEAGELFF
V gene: TRBV5-4; J gene: TRBJ2-3; clone size: once; D gene: -; CDR3 DNA: TGTGCCAGCAGCTTGGGAACTACCTACGGGAATACGCAGTATTTT; CDR3 protein: CASSLGTTYGNTQYF
V gene: TRBV28; J gene: TRBJ2-3; clone size: -; D gene: TRBD1; CDR3 DNA: TGTGCCAGCCGGCAGACAGGGGGCACAGATACGCAGTATTTT; CDR3 protein: CASRQTGGTDTQYF
V gene: TRBV18; J gene: TRBJ2-7; clone size: -; D gene: -; CDR3 DNA: TGTGCCAGCTCACCTCGAGTTGGCACCTCGGCGGGCGAGCAGTACTTC; CDR3 protein: CASSPRVGTSAGEQYF
V gene: TRBV7-2; J gene: TRBJ1-2; clone size: -; D gene: -; CDR3 DNA: TGTGCCAGCAGCTCTCCTGGCATCATCTATGGCTACACCTTC; CDR3 protein: CASSSPGIIYGYTF
V gene: TRBV15; J gene: TRBJ1-5; clone size: -; D gene: -; CDR3 DNA: TGTGCCACCAGCAGAGGTCTGATAGATACGGGAGCGCATCAGCCCCAGCATTTT; CDR3 protein: CATSRGLIDTGAHQPQHF
V gene: TRBV10-3; J gene: TRBJ2-1; clone size: -; D gene: -; CDR3 DNA: TGTGCCATCAGGGCGGGTAGCGGAAAAGACTCCTACAATGAGCAGTTCTTC; CDR3 protein: CAIRAGSGKDSYNEQFF
V gene: TRBV4-3; J gene: TRBJ2-2; clone size: -; D gene: -; CDR3 DNA: TGCGCCAGCAGCCAAGGTTGGGACTTCTACACCGGGGAGCTGTTTTTT; CDR3 protein: CASSQGWDFYTGELFF